Listed below are T cell receptor beta chains from one sample, sequenced in a study of shared clonotypes between healthy human individuals. TCRdb keeps only in-frame clones here, not all; method: immunoSEQ multiplex PCR. The table records some 1.5 million clones, 95% to 99% of them present only once. Sequenced sample: naive CD4+ T cells sorted from blood. The receptors were sampled from a man aged 30-40 years in good health. Both conserved end residues are part of each CDR3. Each record gives: J gene, D gene, clone size, V gene, CDR3 protein, CDR3 DNA. A D gene is named only where the DNA matches it firmly. Some rows mark clone size as missing; the rest say once, few, many or name a class of expanded clone.

J gene: TRBJ2-3; D gene: .; clone size: .; V gene: TRBV19; CDR3 protein: CASSVGGGSTDTQYF; CDR3 DNA: TGTGCCAGTAGTGTCGGCGGGGGCAGCACAGATACGCAGTATTTT
J gene: TRBJ1-3; D gene: .; clone size: .; V gene: TRBV7-6; CDR3 protein: CASSLKSRGRINSGNTIYF; CDR3 DNA: TGTGCCAGCAGCTTAAAGTCGAGAGGACGGATCAACTCTGGAAACACCATATATTTT
J gene: TRBJ2-1; D gene: .; clone size: .; V gene: TRBV11-2; CDR3 protein: CASSSLRYNEQFF; CDR3 DNA: TGTGCCAGCAGCTCATTAAGATACAATGAGCAGTTCTTC
J gene: TRBJ2-1; D gene: .; clone size: .; V gene: TRBV6-4; CDR3 protein: CASSETGTRQYNEQFF; CDR3 DNA: TGTGCCAGCAGTGAAACCGGGACTCGCCAATACAATGAGCAGTTCTTC
J gene: TRBJ2-7; D gene: TRBD2; clone size: .; V gene: TRBV7-2; CDR3 protein: CASSLTSGDTYEQYF; CDR3 DNA: TGTGCCAGCAGCCTGACTAGCGGGGATACCTACGAGCAGTACTTC
J gene: TRBJ1-1; D gene: TRBD1; clone size: .; V gene: TRBV15; CDR3 protein: CATSRDRGSTEAFF; CDR3 DNA: TGTGCCACCAGCCGGGACAGGGGGAGCACTGAAGCTTTCTTT
J gene: TRBJ2-4; D gene: TRBD2; clone size: .; V gene: TRBV7-6; CDR3 protein: CASSPGTSGKAKNIQYF; CDR3 DNA: TGTGCCAGCAGCCCCGGGACTAGCGGAAAAGCCAAAAACATTCAGTACTTC
J gene: TRBJ1-1; D gene: TRBD1; clone size: .; V gene: TRBV2; CDR3 protein: CASSGLGQANTEAFF; CDR3 DNA: TGTGCCAGCAGTGGGCTGGGACAGGCGAACACTGAAGCTTTCTTT
J gene: TRBJ1-2; D gene: .; clone size: .; V gene: TRBV27; CDR3 protein: CASRLKGLDGYTF; CDR3 DNA: TGTGCCAGCAGGTTGAAGGGGTTGGATGGCTACACCTTC
J gene: TRBJ2-3; D gene: .; clone size: .; V gene: TRBV28; CDR3 protein: CASSLLRDTQYF; CDR3 DNA: TGTGCCAGCAGTTTACTTAGGGATACGCAGTATTTT
J gene: TRBJ1-4; D gene: .; clone size: .; V gene: TRBV7-9; CDR3 protein: CASSLSETKEKLFF; CDR3 DNA: TGTGCCAGCAGCTTGTCTGAGACTAAGGAAAAACTGTTTTTT
J gene: TRBJ2-1; D gene: TRBD2; clone size: once; V gene: TRBV5-1; CDR3 protein: CASSLVLAGGDNEQFF; CDR3 DNA: TGCGCCAGCAGCTTGGTACTAGCGGGAGGGGACAATGAGCAGTTCTTC
J gene: TRBJ2-3; D gene: .; clone size: .; V gene: TRBV9; CDR3 protein: CASSVGSQGLTDTQYF; CDR3 DNA: TGTGCCAGCAGCGTAGGATCCCAGGGTCTCACAGATACGCAGTATTTT
J gene: TRBJ2-5; D gene: TRBD2; clone size: .; V gene: TRBV28; CDR3 protein: CAIQSQTSLETQYF; CDR3 DNA: TGTGCCATCCAATCCCAGACTAGCCTAGAGACCCAGTACTTC
J gene: TRBJ2-1; D gene: .; clone size: .; V gene: TRBV2; CDR3 protein: CASSVHREFF; CDR3 DNA: TGTGCCAGCAGTGTACACCGGGAGTTCTTC
J gene: TRBJ2-3; D gene: .; clone size: .; V gene: TRBV10-3; CDR3 protein: CAISLGNGGDTQYF; CDR3 DNA: TGTGCCATCAGTTTGGGCAACGGGGGAGATACGCAGTATTTT
J gene: TRBJ1-2; D gene: .; clone size: .; V gene: TRBV4-1; CDR3 protein: CASSQGTVAPNYGYTF; CDR3 DNA: TGCGCCAGCAGCCAAGGAACGGTCGCCCCTAACTATGGCTACACCTTC
J gene: TRBJ2-7; D gene: TRBD1; clone size: .; V gene: TRBV7-2; CDR3 protein: CASSGTGGATYEQYF; CDR3 DNA: TGTGCCAGCAGCGGGACAGGGGGCGCGACATACGAGCAGTACTTC
J gene: TRBJ1-3; D gene: .; clone size: .; V gene: TRBV4-3; CDR3 protein: CASSQEKGTRNTIYF; CDR3 DNA: TGCGCCAGCAGCCAAGAGAAGGGTACGAGAAACACCATATATTTT
J gene: TRBJ2-3; D gene: TRBD2; clone size: .; V gene: TRBV5-1; CDR3 protein: CASSLGLAGFTDTQYF; CDR3 DNA: TGCGCCAGCAGCTTGGGACTAGCGGGATTCACAGATACGCAGTATTTT
J gene: TRBJ1-3; D gene: .; clone size: .; V gene: TRBV7-2; CDR3 protein: CASSLVVSSGNTIYF; CDR3 DNA: TGTGCCAGCAGCTTAGTAGTCAGCTCTGGAAACACCATATATTTT
J gene: TRBJ2-7; D gene: TRBD2; clone size: once; V gene: TRBV18; CDR3 protein: CASSPKRESYEQYF; CDR3 DNA: TGTGCCAGCTCACCGAAGCGGGAATCCTACGAGCAGTACTTC
J gene: TRBJ2-6; D gene: .; clone size: .; V gene: TRBV9; CDR3 protein: CASSVEGVGVLTF; CDR3 DNA: TGTGCCAGCAGCGTAGAAGGGGTGGGCGTCCTGACTTTC
J gene: TRBJ2-5; D gene: .; clone size: .; V gene: TRBV7-8; CDR3 protein: CASSLALSETQYF; CDR3 DNA: TGTGCCAGCAGCTTAGCTCTTTCGGAGACCCAGTACTTC
J gene: TRBJ2-1; D gene: TRBD2; clone size: .; V gene: TRBV19; CDR3 protein: CASSAPGLAYNEQFF; CDR3 DNA: TGTGCCAGTAGTGCCCCGGGACTAGCCTACAATGAGCAGTTCTTC
J gene: TRBJ2-7; D gene: TRBD2; clone size: .; V gene: TRBV18; CDR3 protein: CASSLEGLAGYEQYF; CDR3 DNA: TGTGCCAGCTCACTAGAGGGACTAGCGGGCTACGAGCAGTACTTC
J gene: TRBJ2-7; D gene: .; clone size: few; V gene: TRBV7-9; CDR3 protein: CATMGSSYEQYF; CDR3 DNA: TGTGCCACCATGGGCAGCTCCTACGAGCAGTACTTC
J gene: TRBJ2-1; D gene: .; clone size: .; V gene: TRBV21-1; CDR3 protein: CASSRGRQGVNEQFF; CDR3 DNA: TGTGCCAGCAGTCGCGGCAGACAGGGTGTCAATGAGCAGTTCTTC
J gene: TRBJ2-2; D gene: .; clone size: .; V gene: TRBV27; CDR3 protein: CASSFEAKTGELFF; CDR3 DNA: TGTGCCAGCAGTTTCGAAGCAAAAACCGGGGAGCTGTTTTTT
J gene: TRBJ2-7; D gene: TRBD2; clone size: .; V gene: TRBV10-1; CDR3 protein: CASSVAGAYEQYF; CDR3 DNA: TGCGCCAGCTCGGTAGCGGGAGCCTACGAGCAGTACTTC
J gene: TRBJ1-2; D gene: TRBD1; clone size: .; V gene: TRBV7-9; CDR3 protein: CASSLAQGAIEVSF; CDR3 DNA: TGTGCCAGCAGCTTAGCCCAGGGGGCCATTGAAGTCTCTTTC
J gene: TRBJ1-5; D gene: .; clone size: .; V gene: TRBV28; CDR3 protein: CASISVNQPQHF; CDR3 DNA: TGTGCCAGCATTAGTGTCAATCAGCCCCAGCATTTT
J gene: TRBJ2-7; D gene: .; clone size: once; V gene: TRBV9; CDR3 protein: CASEGPVEGPQYF; CDR3 DNA: TGTGCCAGCGAGGGACCAGTTGAGGGCCCACAGTACTTC
J gene: TRBJ1-2; D gene: TRBD1; clone size: .; V gene: TRBV18; CDR3 protein: CASSPMRGDPGQNYGYTF; CDR3 DNA: TGTGCCAGCTCACCAATGAGGGGGGATCCGGGACAGAACTATGGCTACACCTTC
J gene: TRBJ2-4; D gene: .; clone size: .; V gene: TRBV11-2; CDR3 protein: CASLVQDGAKNIQYF; CDR3 DNA: TGTGCCAGCTTGGTACAGGACGGAGCCAAAAACATTCAGTACTTC
J gene: TRBJ1-1; D gene: .; clone size: .; V gene: TRBV25-1; CDR3 protein: CASSESGKITEAFF; CDR3 DNA: TGTGCCAGCAGTGAATCGGGGAAAATCACTGAAGCTTTCTTT
J gene: TRBJ2-7; D gene: TRBD1; clone size: .; V gene: TRBV9; CDR3 protein: CASSVKADRGEQYF; CDR3 DNA: TGTGCCAGCAGCGTAAAGGCGGACAGGGGCGAGCAGTACTTC
J gene: TRBJ2-1; D gene: .; clone size: .; V gene: TRBV11-2; CDR3 protein: CASSLGKGISYNEQFF; CDR3 DNA: TGTGCCAGCAGCTTAGGGAAAGGGATCTCCTACAATGAGCAGTTCTTC
J gene: TRBJ1-3; D gene: .; clone size: .; V gene: TRBV7-9; CDR3 protein: CASSYTLRASSGNTIYF; CDR3 DNA: TGTGCCAGCAGCTATACCCTCAGGGCGAGCTCTGGAAACACCATATATTTT
J gene: TRBJ2-5; D gene: TRBD2; clone size: .; V gene: TRBV28; CDR3 protein: CASSLLAGGRQETQYF; CDR3 DNA: TGTGCCAGCAGTTTATTAGCGGGAGGCCGACAAGAGACCCAGTACTTC
J gene: TRBJ2-7; D gene: TRBD1; clone size: .; V gene: TRBV29-1; CDR3 protein: CSVEETRDRAYEQYF; CDR3 DNA: TGCAGCGTTGAAGAAACTCGGGACAGGGCCTACGAGCAGTACTTC
J gene: TRBJ2-2; D gene: TRBD2; clone size: .; V gene: TRBV6-5; CDR3 protein: CASRLAGGTGELFF; CDR3 DNA: TGTGCCAGCAGGCTAGCGGGAGGTACCGGGGAGCTGTTTTTT
J gene: TRBJ2-7; D gene: .; clone size: .; V gene: TRBV5-5; CDR3 protein: CASSFIGRAHEQYF; CDR3 DNA: TGTGCCAGCAGCTTCATTGGCAGGGCCCACGAGCAGTACTTC
J gene: TRBJ2-5; D gene: TRBD1; clone size: .; V gene: TRBV27; CDR3 protein: CASSSSYLDRQGFKETQYF; CDR3 DNA: TGTGCCAGCAGTTCCAGTTATCTCGACAGACAGGGCTTCAAGGAGACCCAGTACTTC
J gene: TRBJ2-3; D gene: TRBD2; clone size: .; V gene: TRBV5-1; CDR3 protein: CASSLGLAGGYTDTQYF; CDR3 DNA: TGCGCCAGCAGCTTGGGACTAGCGGGAGGGTACACAGATACGCAGTATTTT